The rows below give T cell receptor beta chains drawn from one sample of a study of T cells in localized non-small cell lung cancer. The repertoire was sequenced with immunoSEQ multiplex PCR; TCRdb's copy has only in-frame clones and lacks some. The sample carries approximately 40,000 clones, 70% to 90% recorded once. The sample consisted of peripheral blood, taken before any cancer treatment. All receptors derive from a man between 40 and 70 years old with stage I lung adenocarcinoma. Both conserved end residues are part of each CDR3.

length,V,CDR3
12,TRBV5-4,CASSLDGVSPFF
11,TRBV30,CAWSVGDTQYF
12,TRBV2,CAGRGGAHEQFF
15,TRBV7-9,CASSSDIRQTGELFF
17,TRBV21-1,CASSKTARQTKNTEAFF
13,TRBV9,CASSAASFYGYTF
15,TRBV5-4,CASRPGRFGQETQYF
15,TRBV7-2,CASSLDPIPSYEQYF
15,TRBV28,CATRRGSGYQETQYF
14,TRBV9,CASSVGGRDEKLFF
14,TRBV7-2,CASSLRPSQSTQYF
17,TRBV29-1,CSVEGADRGLVTDTQYF
13,TRBV28,CASSFPMNTEAFF
14,TRBV27,CASSLGGSYNEQFF
18,TRBV7-9,CASSLDPTSGREADTQYF
15,TRBV19,CARTRTGGETGELFF
12,TRBV30,CAWSQQGYEQYF
14,TRBV4-3,CASSQDRANYGYTF
14,TRBV19,CASSQGPYNQPQHF
13,TRBV6-6,CASSLGVHGELFF
16,TRBV9,CASSVGWGDRVDEQYF
13,TRBV7-2,CASSFSGRETQYF
15,TRBV5-4,CASSSGTGLTGELFF
16,TRBV5-1,CASSSNRAASTDTQYF
17,TRBV18,CASSPGLAGASYNEQFF
15,TRBV30,CAWSVRGAVGNTIYF
13,TRBV27,CASSLDRNYGYTF